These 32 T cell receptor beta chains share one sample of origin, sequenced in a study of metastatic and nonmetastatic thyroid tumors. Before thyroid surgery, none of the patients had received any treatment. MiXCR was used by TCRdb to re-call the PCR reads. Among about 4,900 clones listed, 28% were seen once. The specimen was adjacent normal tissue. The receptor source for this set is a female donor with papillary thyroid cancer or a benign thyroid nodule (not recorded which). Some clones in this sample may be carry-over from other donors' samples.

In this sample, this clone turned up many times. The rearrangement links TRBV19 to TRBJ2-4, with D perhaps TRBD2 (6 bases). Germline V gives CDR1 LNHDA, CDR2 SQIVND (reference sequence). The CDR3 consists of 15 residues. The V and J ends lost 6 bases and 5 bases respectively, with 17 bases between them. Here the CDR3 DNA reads TGTGCCAGTAGGGAGGGTGCGGGCCTGGAAAACATTCAGTACTTC. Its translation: CASREGAGLENIQYF. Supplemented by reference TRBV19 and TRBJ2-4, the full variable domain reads DGGITQSPKYLFRKEGQNVTLSCEQNLNHDAMYWYRQDPGQGLRLIYYSQIVNDFQKGDIAEGYSVSREKKESFPLTVTSAQKNPTAFYLCASREGAGLENIQYFGAGTRLSVL.

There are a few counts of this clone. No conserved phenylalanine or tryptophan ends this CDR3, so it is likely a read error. The CDR3, as DNA: TGTGCCAGCAGTTTACGGTTACCAAACTACGAGCAGTACTGC. This gives the protein CASSLRLPNYEQYC. The J gene is TRBJ2-7, the V gene TRBV27; D is undetermined. Deletions cut 2 bases from V and 3 bases from J, with 11 bases between. Germline assignment: CDR1 MNHEY and CDR2 SMNVEV (reference sequence). The CDR3 covers 14 residues.

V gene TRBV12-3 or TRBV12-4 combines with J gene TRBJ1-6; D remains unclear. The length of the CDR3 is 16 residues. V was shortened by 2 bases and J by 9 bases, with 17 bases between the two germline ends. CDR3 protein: CASSLSPAGWGSPLHF. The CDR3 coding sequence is TGTGCCAGCAGTTTATCCCCGGCCGGGTGGGGTTCACCCCTCCACTTT.

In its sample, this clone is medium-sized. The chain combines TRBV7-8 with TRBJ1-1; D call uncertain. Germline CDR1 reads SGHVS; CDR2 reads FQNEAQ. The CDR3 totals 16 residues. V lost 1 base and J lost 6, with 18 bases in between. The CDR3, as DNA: TGTGCCAGCAGCTTAGTAGGTTCTTGGGGAACCGCTGAAGCTTTCTTT. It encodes CASSLVGSWGTAEAFF.

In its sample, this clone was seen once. The CDR3 loop reads CASSLGSGTGTQYF. CDR3 sequence (DNA): TGTGCCAGCAGCTTAGGGTCAGGGACAGGGACCCAGTACTTC. V and J are TRBV13 and TRBJ2-5; 8 bases map to TRBD1. Germline trimming cut 0 bases from V and 7 bases from J; bases unmatched to any gene: 4. This CDR3 contains 14 residues. Germline CDR1 reads PRHDT; CDR2 reads FYEKMQ (reference sequence).

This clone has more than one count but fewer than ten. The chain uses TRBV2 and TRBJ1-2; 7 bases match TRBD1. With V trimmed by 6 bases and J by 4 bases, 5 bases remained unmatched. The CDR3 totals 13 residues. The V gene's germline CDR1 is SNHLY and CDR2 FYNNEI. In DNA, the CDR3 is TGTGCCAGCAGGACGGACAGGAGCTATGGCTACACCTTC. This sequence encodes CASRTDRSYGYTF.

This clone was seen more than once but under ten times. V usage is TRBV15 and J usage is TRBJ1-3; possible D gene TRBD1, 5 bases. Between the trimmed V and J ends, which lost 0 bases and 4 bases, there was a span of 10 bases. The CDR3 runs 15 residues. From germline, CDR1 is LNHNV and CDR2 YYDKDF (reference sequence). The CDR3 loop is CATSRDQTVGNTIYF. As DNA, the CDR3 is TGTGCCACCAGCAGAGATCAGACAGTGGGAAACACCATATATTTT.

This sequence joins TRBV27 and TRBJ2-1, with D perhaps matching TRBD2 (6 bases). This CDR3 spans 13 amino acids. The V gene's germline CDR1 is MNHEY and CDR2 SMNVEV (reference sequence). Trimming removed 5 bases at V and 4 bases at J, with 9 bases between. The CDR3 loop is CASSIGTYNEQFF. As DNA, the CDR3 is TGTGCCAGCAGTATAGGGACTTACAATGAGCAGTTCTTC.

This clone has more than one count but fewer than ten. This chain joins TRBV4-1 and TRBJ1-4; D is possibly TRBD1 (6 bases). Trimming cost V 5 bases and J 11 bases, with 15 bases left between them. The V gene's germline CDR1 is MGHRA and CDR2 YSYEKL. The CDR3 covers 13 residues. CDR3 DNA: TGCGCCAGCAGCTCCCAGGGCAGGGGCAAACTGTTTTTT. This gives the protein CASSSQGRGKLFF.

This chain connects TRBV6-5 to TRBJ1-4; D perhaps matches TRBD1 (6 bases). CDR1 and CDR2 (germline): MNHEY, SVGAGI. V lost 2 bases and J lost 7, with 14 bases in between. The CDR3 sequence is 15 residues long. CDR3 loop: CASSYRGGRTEKLFF. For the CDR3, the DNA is TGTGCCAGCAGTTACCGGGGGGGCAGGACTGAAAAACTGTTTTTT.

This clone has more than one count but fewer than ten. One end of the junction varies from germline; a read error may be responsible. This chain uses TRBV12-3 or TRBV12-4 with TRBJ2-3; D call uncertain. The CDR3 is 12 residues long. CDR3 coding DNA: TGTGCCAGCAGCGCTAACACATATACGCAGTATTTT. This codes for CASSANTYTQYF.

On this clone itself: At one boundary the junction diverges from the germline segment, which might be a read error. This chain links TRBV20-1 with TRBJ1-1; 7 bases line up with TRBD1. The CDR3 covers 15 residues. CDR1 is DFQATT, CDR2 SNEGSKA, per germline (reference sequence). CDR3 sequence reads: CSAKATGSINTETFF. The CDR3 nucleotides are TGCAGTGCTAAGGCGACAGGGTCTATCAACACTGAAACTTTCTTT.

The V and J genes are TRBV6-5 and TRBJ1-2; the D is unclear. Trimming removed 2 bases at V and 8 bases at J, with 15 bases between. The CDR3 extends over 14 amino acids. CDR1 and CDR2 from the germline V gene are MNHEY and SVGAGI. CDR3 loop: CASSYRSGIGGYTF. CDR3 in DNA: TGTGCCAGCAGTTACAGGTCTGGGATAGGGGGCTACACCTTC.

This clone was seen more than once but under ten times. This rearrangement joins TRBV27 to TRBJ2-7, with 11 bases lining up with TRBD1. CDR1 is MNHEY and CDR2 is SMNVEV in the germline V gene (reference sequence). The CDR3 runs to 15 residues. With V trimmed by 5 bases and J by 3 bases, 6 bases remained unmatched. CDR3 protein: CASSPRGQGVYEQYF. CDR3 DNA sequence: TGTGCCAGCAGTCCACGGGGACAGGGGGTCTACGAGCAGTACTTC.

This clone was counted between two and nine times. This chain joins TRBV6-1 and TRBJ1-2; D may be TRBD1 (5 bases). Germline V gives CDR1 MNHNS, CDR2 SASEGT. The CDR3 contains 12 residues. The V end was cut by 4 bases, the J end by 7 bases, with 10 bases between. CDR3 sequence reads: CASSGTGAGYTF. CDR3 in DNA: TGTGCCAGCAGTGGTACAGGTGCTGGCTACACCTTC.

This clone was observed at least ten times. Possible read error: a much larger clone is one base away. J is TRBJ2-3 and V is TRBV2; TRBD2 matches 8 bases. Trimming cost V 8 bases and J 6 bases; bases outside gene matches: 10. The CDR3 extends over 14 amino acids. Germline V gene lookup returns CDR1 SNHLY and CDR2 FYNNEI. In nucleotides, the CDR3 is TGTGCCAGCCGGGGGGCTAGCGGGCCGGATACGCAGTATTTT. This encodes CASRGASGPDTQYF.

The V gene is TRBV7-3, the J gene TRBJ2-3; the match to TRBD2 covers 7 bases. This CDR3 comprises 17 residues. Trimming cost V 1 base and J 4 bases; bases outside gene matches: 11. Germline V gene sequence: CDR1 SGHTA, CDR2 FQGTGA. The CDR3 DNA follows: TGTGCCAGCAGCTTAATGGGGGGGAGGGCCGTGGCAGATACGCAGTATTTT. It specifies CASSLMGGRAVADTQYF.

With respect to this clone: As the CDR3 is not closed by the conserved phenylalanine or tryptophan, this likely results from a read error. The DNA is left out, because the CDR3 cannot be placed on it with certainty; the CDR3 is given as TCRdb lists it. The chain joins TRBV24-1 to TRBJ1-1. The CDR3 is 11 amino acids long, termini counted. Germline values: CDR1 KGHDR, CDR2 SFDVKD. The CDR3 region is CDTSDGLKASL.

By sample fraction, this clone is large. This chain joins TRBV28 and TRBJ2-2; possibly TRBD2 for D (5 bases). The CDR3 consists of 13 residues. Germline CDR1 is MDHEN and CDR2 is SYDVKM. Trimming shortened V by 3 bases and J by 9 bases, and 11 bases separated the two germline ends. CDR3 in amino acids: CASSFRGSRELFF. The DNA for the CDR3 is TGTGCCAGCAGTTTCCGGGGATCCAGGGAGCTGTTTTTT.

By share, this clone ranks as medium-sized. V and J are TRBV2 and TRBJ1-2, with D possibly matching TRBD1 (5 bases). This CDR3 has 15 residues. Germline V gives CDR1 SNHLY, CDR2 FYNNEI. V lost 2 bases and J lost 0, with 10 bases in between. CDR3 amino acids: CASSEQGRANYGYTF. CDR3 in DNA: TGTGCCAGCAGTGAACAGGGTCGCGCTAACTATGGCTACACCTTC.

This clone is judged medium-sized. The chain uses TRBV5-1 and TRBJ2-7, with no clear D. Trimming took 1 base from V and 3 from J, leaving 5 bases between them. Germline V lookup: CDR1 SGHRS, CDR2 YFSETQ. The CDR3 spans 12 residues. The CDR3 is CASSLLGYEQYF. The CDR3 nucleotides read TGCGCCAGCAGCTTGTTAGGCTACGAGCAGTACTTC.

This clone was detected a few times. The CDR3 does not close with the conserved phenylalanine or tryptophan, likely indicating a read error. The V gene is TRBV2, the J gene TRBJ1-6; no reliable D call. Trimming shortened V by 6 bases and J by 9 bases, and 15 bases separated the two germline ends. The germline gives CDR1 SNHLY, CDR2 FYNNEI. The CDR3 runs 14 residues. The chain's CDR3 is CASSLEGFRSPLHL. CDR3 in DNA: TGTGCCAGCAGCTTAGAGGGCTTTCGTTCACCCCTCCACCTT.

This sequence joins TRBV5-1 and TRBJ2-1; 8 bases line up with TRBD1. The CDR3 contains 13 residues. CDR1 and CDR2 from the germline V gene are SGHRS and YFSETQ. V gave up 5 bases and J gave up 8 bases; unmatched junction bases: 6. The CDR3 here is CASRLDRVDEQFF. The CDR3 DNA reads TGCGCCAGCAGACTGGACAGGGTCGATGAGCAGTTCTTC.

The CDR3: CASSYPGPPPGELFF. In DNA, the CDR3 is TGTGCCAGCAGTTACCCCGGGCCTCCCCCCGGGGAGCTGTTTTTT. The genes are TRBV6-5 and TRBJ2-2; D unclear. V was pared by 2 bases and J by 6 bases, with 13 bases between. This CDR3 spans 15 amino acids. CDR1 and CDR2 from the germline V gene are MNHEY and SVGAGI.

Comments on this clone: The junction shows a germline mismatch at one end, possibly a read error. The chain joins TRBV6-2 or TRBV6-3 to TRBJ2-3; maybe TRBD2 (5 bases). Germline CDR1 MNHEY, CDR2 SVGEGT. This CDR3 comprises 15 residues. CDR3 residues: CARSYTEGITDTQYF. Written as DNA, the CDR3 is TGTGCCAGGAGTTATACTGAGGGAATAACAGATACGCAGTATTTT.

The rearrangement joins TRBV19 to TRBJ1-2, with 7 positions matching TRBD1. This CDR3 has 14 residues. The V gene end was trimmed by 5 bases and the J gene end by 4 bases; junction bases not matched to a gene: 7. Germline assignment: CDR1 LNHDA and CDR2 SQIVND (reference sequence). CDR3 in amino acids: CASSSPGGVYGYTF. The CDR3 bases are TGTGCCAGTAGTTCACCAGGGGGAGTCTATGGCTACACCTTC.

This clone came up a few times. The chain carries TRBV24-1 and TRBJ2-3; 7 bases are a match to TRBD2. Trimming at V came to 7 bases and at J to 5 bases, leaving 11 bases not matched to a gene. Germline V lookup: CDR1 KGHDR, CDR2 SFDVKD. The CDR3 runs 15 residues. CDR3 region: CATRGSGAVGDTQYF. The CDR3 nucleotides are TGTGCCACCAGGGGAAGCGGGGCCGTGGGAGATACGCAGTATTTT.

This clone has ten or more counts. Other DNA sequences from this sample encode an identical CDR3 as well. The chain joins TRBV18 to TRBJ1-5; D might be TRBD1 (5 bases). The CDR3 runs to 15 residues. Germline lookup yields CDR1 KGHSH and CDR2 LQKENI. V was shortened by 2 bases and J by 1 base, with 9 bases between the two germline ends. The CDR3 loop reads CASSPMQGSNQPQHF. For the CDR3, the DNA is TGTGCCAGCTCACCAATGCAGGGCAGCAATCAGCCCCAGCATTTT.

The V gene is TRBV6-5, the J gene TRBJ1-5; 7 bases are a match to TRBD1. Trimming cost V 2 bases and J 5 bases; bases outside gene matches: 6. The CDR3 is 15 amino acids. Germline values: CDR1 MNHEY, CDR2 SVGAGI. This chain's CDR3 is CASSYTDRVYQPQHF. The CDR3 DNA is TGTGCCAGCAGTTACACCGACAGGGTCTATCAGCCCCAGCATTTT.

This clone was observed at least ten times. CDR3 nucleotides: TGCGCCAGCAGCCAAGGGACAGCGCTGAATTCACCCCTCCACTTT. It codes for CASSQGTALNSPLHF. V gene TRBV4-1 combines with J gene TRBJ1-6; a possible D gene is TRBD1 (6 bases). V lost 1 base to trimming and J lost 7 bases, with 11 bases between them. Germline-derived CDR1 and CDR2 are MGHRA and YSYEKL. This CDR3 is 15 amino acids long.

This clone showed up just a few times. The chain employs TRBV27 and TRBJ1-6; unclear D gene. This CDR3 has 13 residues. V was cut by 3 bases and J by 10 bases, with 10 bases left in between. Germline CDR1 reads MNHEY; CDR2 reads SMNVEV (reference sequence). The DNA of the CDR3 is TGTGCCAGCAGTTTCGGTTCAGACTCACCCCTCCACTTT. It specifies CASSFGSDSPLHF.

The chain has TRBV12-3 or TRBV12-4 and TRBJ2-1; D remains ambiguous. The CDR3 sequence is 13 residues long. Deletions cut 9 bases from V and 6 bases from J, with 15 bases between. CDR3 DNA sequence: TGTGCCAGTTGCCGCTGCAGCCGCAATGAGCAGTTCTTC. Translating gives CASCRCSRNEQFF.